Below are 6 T cell receptor beta chains sequenced from a single sample in a study of long-term antiretroviral therapy in people with HIV. With survey level as its setting, the immunoSEQ assay was v3.0. Profiled with immunoSEQ multiplex PCR; TCRdb holds only in-frame clones, not every one. The table shows more than 20,000 clones, with 70% to 85% occurring only once. Material: unsorted PBMCs, obtained 0.5 years before starting antiretroviral therapy. The receptors were sampled from a man aged 35 to 55 with HIV.

The genes are TRBV11-2 and TRBJ2-7; D gene ambiguous. V lost 7 bases and J 0 bases, leaving 13 bases between the germline ends. CDR3 size: 14 residues. The germline V gene has CDR1 SGHAT and CDR2 FQNNGV. This CDR3 reads CASTVGLSSYEQYF. The CDR3 coding sequence is TGTGCCAGCACCGTTGGGCTTAGCTCCTACGAGCAGTACTTC.

V and J are TRBV9 and TRBJ1-6, with D hard to call. CDR3 length: 14 residues. Germline V lookup: CDR1 SGDLS, CDR2 YYNGEE. Trimming left V 0 bases short and J 10 bases short, with 11 bases between. In DNA form, the CDR3 reads TGTGCCAGCAGCGTAGCAGGAGGAGGATCACCCCTCCACTTT. Translating gives CASSVAGGGSPLHF.

The chain carries TRBV28 and TRBJ1-6; 8 bases match TRBD1. CDR3 length: 14 amino acids. Germline CDR1 MDHEN, CDR2 SYDVKM. Trimming at V came to 5 bases and at J to 10 bases, leaving 7 bases not matched to a gene. This CDR3 is CASSRTGRRSPLHF. CDR3 in DNA: TGTGCCAGCAGTCGGACAGGGAGACGCTCACCCCTCCACTTT.

The table lists this clone with a count of one. V is TRBV7-3 and J is TRBJ1-6; tentative D call: TRBD1 (5 bases). This CDR3 spans 15 amino acids. Germline lookup yields CDR1 SGHTA and CDR2 FQGTGA. V lost 4 bases to trimming and J lost 6 bases, with 13 bases between them. The CDR3 spells CASSSTGFVNSPLHF. In nucleotides, the CDR3 is TGTGCCAGCAGCTCCACAGGATTTGTTAATTCACCCCTCCACTTT.

This rearrangement joins TRBV28 to TRBJ1-3; 7 bases are a match to TRBD1. The germline V gene has CDR1 MDHEN and CDR2 SYDVKM. CDR3 length equals 17 residues. V was clipped by 4 bases and J by 0 bases; unmatched bases: 9. CDR3 residues: CASSSFPGQSSGNTIYF. CDR3 bases: TGTGCCAGCAGTTCCTTCCCGGGACAGAGCTCTGGAAACACCATATATTTT.

The chain uses TRBV2 and TRBJ2-7; D not resolved. CDR3 length equals 10 residues. The V gene lost 3 bases and the J gene lost 4 bases, with 1 base spanning the gap. Germline values: CDR1 SNHLY, CDR2 FYNNEI. The CDR3 nucleotides are TGTGCCAGCAGTGATTACGAGCAGTACTTC. It yields the protein CASSDYEQYF.